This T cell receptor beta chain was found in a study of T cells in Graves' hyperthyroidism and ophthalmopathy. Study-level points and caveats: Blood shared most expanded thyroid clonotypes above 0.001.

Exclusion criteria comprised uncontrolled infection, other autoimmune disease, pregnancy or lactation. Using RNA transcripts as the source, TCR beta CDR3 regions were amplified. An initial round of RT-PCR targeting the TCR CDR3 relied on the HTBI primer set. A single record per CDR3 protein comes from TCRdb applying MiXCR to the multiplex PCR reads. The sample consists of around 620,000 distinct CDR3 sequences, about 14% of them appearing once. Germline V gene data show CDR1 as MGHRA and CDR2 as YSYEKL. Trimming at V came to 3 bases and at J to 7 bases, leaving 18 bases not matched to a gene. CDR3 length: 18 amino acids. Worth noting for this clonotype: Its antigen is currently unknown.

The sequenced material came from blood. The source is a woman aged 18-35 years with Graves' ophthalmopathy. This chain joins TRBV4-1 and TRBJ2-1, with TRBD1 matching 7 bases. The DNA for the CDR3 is TGCGCCAGCAGCCACGCCGCCCCACTCAACAGGGGCCGTAATGAGCAGTTCTTC. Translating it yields CASSHAAPLNRGRNEQFF.